The clone carrying this TCR beta chain turned up a few times. Its antigen is still unknown. This entry is derived from a study of cytomegalovirus exposure and HLA in healthy donors. Study-wide findings and caveats: Some V segments could not be told apart, so they were left out, TRBV6-2 and TRBV6-3 among them.

With V trimmed by 3 bases and J by 4 bases, 6 bases remained unmatched. CDR3 size: 15 residues. Looked up from germline, CDR1 is WSHSY and CDR2 is SAAADI. PCR employed 60 Vbeta and 13 Jbeta primers. Assay: immunoSEQ multiplex PCR; the TCRdb copy retains only in-frame clones and omits some. The sample carries around 130,000 clones, roughly 79% recorded once. The receptor comes from a young man in good health and CMV-seronegative. Sample: PBMCs. V usage is TRBV10-2 and J usage is TRBJ1-5, with 7 bases identical to TRBD1. The CDR3 protein is CASSEDRVSNQPQHF. CDR3 DNA: TGCGCCAGCAGTGAAGACAGGGTCTCGAATCAGCCCCAGCATTTT.